These T cell receptor beta chains were read from a single sample in a study of CD8 T cells in Susac syndrome. TCRdb re-derived calls from the immunoSEQ multiplex PCR reads in MiXCR, one entry per CDR3 protein. The sample yields about 94,000 distinct CDR3 sequences, just under 95% seen once. The source material was CD4+ T cells from PBMCs. The receptors shown here come from a human donor with Susac syndrome. Each CDR3 is given with its conserved first and last residue. A D gene is named only where the DNA matches it firmly. Part of the rows lack a size; the others show once, few, many or a class for expanded clones.

clone_size | j_call | v_call | d_call | cdr3_nt | cdr3_aa
NA | TRBJ2-7 | TRBV13 | TRBD2 | TGTGCCAGCAGCTTAGGACCTAGCGGGGTCTACGAGCAGTACTTC | CASSLGPSGVYEQYF
once | TRBJ2-7 | TRBV12-3/TRBV12-4 | NA | TGTGCCAGCAGTGGGACGTCCTTGGGGGAGCAGTACTTC | CASSGTSLGEQYF
NA | TRBJ1-3 | TRBV29-1 | NA | TGCAGCATCCTACAGGGAGACACCATATATTTT | CSILQGDTIYF
NA | TRBJ1-1 | TRBV20-1 | TRBD1 | TGCAGTGCTAGCGGGACAGGGTATAACACTGAAGCTTTCTTT | CSASGTGYNTEAFF
NA | TRBJ2-7 | TRBV14 | TRBD1 | TGTGCCAGCAGCCAAGACCCGGGACAGGGGACCTACGAGCAGTACTTC | CASSQDPGQGTYEQYF
NA | TRBJ2-5 | TRBV15 | NA | TGTGCCACCCCGGCGCACCCAGAGACCCAGTACTTC | CATPAHPETQYF
NA | TRBJ2-3 | TRBV20-1 | NA | TGCAGTGCTCAAGTCGGGGCGGGCACAGATACGCAGTATTTT | CSAQVGAGTDTQYF
NA | TRBJ1-2 | TRBV6-2/TRBV6-3 | TRBD1 | TGTGCCAGCAGTTACTCGACAGGGGGACTTGGCTACACCTTC | CASSYSTGGLGYTF
NA | TRBJ2-3 | TRBV4-2 | TRBD2 | TGTGCCAGCAGCCAAGAACAAGGACTAGCGGGGGGCACAGATACGCAGTATTTT | CASSQEQGLAGGTDTQYF
NA | TRBJ2-5 | TRBV20-1 | NA | TGCAGTGCTAGAGGGGTGGCAGAGACCCAGTACTTC | CSARGVAETQYF
once | TRBJ2-7 | TRBV9 | NA | TGTGCCAGCAGCGTCTTCTACGAGCAGTACTTC | CASSVFYEQYF
NA | TRBJ1-1 | TRBV19 | TRBD1 | TGTGCCAGTAGTATGGGGACAGCACGAGGTGAAGCTTTCTTT | CASSMGTARGEAFF
NA | TRBJ1-6 | TRBV9 | NA | TGTGCCAGCAGCGTCGGACTGGAGAATTCACCCCTCCACTTT | CASSVGLENSPLHF
NA | TRBJ1-1 | TRBV11-2 | NA | TGTGCCAGCAGTCGGGTGGGCACTGAAGCTTTCTTT | CASSRVGTEAFF
NA | TRBJ1-6 | TRBV2 | TRBD1 | TGTGCCAGCATCGGTTTCACAGGGGGAAATTCACCCCTCCACTTT | CASIGFTGGNSPLHF
NA | TRBJ1-2 | TRBV30 | TRBD1 | TGTGCCTGGAGTTTGGGACAGGGGTTTTCGGGCTACACCTTC | CAWSLGQGFSGYTF
NA | TRBJ2-1 | TRBV6-2/TRBV6-3 | TRBD1 | TGTGCCACGGGACAGTACAATGAGCAGTTCTTC | CATGQYNEQFF
NA | TRBJ2-1 | TRBV3-1 | NA | TGTGCCAGCAGCCAAGTTCGGGGGTCCTACAATGAGCAGTTCTTC | CASSQVRGSYNEQFF
once | TRBJ2-7 | TRBV3-1 | TRBD1 | TGTGCCAGCAGCCAAGGGCACAGGGGCGACGAGCAGTACTTC | CASSQGHRGDEQYF
NA | TRBJ1-5 | TRBV11-2 | NA | TGTGCCAGCAGCTTAGAGGATCAGCCCCAGCATTTT | CASSLEDQPQHF
NA | TRBJ2-3 | TRBV12-3/TRBV12-4 | NA | TGTGCCAGCAGTTTAGGACAAAGCGGGCTAAGCACAGATACGCAGTATTTT | CASSLGQSGLSTDTQYF
NA | TRBJ2-5 | TRBV12-3/TRBV12-4 | NA | TGTGCCAGCAGTTCACTTAACCTGGCGGGGGCAGGAGAGACCCAGTACTTC | CASSSLNLAGAGETQYF
NA | TRBJ2-1 | TRBV27 | NA | TGTGCCAGCGGCCGACACAAGAACTACAATGAGCAGTTCTTC | CASGRHKNYNEQFF
NA | TRBJ2-7 | TRBV15 | NA | TGTGCCACCAGCGTACCGGGAGCCACCTCTTACGAGCAGTACTTC | CATSVPGATSYEQYF